This T cell receptor (beta chain) is drawn from a study of OX40 agonist ivuxolimab in advanced cancers. Assay used: immunoSEQ multiplex PCR; TCRdb lists only in-frame clones, some missing. Here the sample spans over 10,000 clones, about four fifths being singletons. A note on this clone: Its target is unknown.

Overall study findings and caveats: Among the lowest levels of clonal expansion were found in partial responders at 0.1-3.0 mg/kg.

Sequencing was performed on CD4+ or CD8+ T cells sorted from blood, taken in a trial of the OX40 agonist ivuxolimab. The sequence came from an adult with an advanced solid tumor such as melanoma, head and neck, liver or kidney cancer.

CDR3 loop: CASSQEGRAYEQYF. The CDR3 nucleotides read TGTGCCAGCAGCCAAGAGGGACGAGCCTACGAGCAGTACTTC. The genes are TRBV5-5 and TRBJ2-7; D may be TRBD1 or TRBD2 (5 bases each). With 4 bases removed from V and 2 bases from J, the gap between germline ends came to 13 bases. CDR1 is SGHKS, CDR2 YYEKEE, per germline (reference sequence). This CDR3 region has 14 residues.